This T cell receptor beta chain comes out of a study of T-cell memory formation after mild COVID-19. Germline V lookup: CDR1 MNHEY, CDR2 SVGEGT. The germline V and J ends were trimmed by 6 bases and 4 bases, with 19 bases remaining between them. The CDR3 is 15 residues long. TCRdb re-analysed the 5' RACE reads in MiXCR, keeping a single row per CDR3 protein. This sample carries over 30,000 distinct CDR3 sequences, over 10% of them seen once, and the ten largest clones take 29%. V gene TRBV6-2 or TRBV6-3 combines with J gene TRBJ2-7, with a possible D match to TRBD2 (5 bases). This TCR derives from a man aged 18 to 30 who had mild COVID-19 (a few samples of this study predate the infection). Cell type and time point are not known. The sequenced sample was PBMCs or a T cell subset sorted from them (not recorded which). The CDR3 DNA reads TGTGCCAGCAGAAGTACTAGAGGAATGGGGTACGAGCAGTACTTC. It codes for CASRSTRGMGYEQYF.